One TCR beta chain is described in this entry. Its target is unknown. This entry comes from a study of resident and recirculating memory T cells in vitiligo. Across the study: Genomic DNA was extracted from whole homogenized samples, with no cell sorting.

CDR1 and CDR2 from the germline V gene are MNHEY and SMNVEV (reference sequence). The trim removed 5 bases at V and 4 bases at J, leaving 4 bases unmatched. The CDR3 sequence is 13 residues long. Sequencing used immunoSEQ multiplex PCR; TCRdb keeps in-frame clones, though not all of them. The sample records 40,000 to 50,000 clones, around 90% being singletons. Stability required unchanged lesions during the previous 6 months. Patients had to be free of confetti depigmentation, indicating active vitiligo. Study-wide points: Different lesions suggested infiltration by different T cell clones.

The chain combines TRBV27 with TRBJ1-2; 7 nucleotides line up with TRBD1. This TCR was recovered from a male donor with vitiligo. The sequenced material came from blood. This CDR3 reads CASSPTGFYGYTF. The CDR3 DNA reads TGTGCCAGCAGTCCGACAGGGTTCTATGGCTACACCTTC.